The present T cell receptor beta chain was sequenced within a study of cytomegalovirus exposure and HLA in healthy donors. PCR primers comprised 60 Vbeta and 13 Jbeta primers. TCRdb keeps only in-frame clones here, not all; method: immunoSEQ multiplex PCR. The table records about 120,000 clones, 81% of them present only once. Comment on this clone: Its specificity is unknown.

Deletions cut 5 bases from V and 1 base from J, with 8 bases between. The CDR3 is made up of 13 amino acids. In germline, CDR1 is SGHTA, CDR2 FQGTGA. Study-level findings and limits: HLA restriction was apparent for most CMV-associated TCR beta chains in a later analysis. Researchers reportedly found TCR beta sequences accurately predicted most subjects' HLA-A and HLA-B alleles. Among the sequence variants, a highly shared cluster was likely an artifact of sequencing. The classifier reportedly diagnosed cytomegalovirus status with high sensitivity and specificity.

Sequenced: PBMCs. The chain links TRBV7-3 to TRBJ1-1; the D is unclear. The TCR sequence derives from a woman aged 25 to 39 in good health and CMV-seronegative. For the CDR3, the DNA is TGTGCCAGCAGCCCACAGACGAACACTGAAGCTTTCTTT. Protein sequence: CASSPQTNTEAFF. Combining the CDR3 with reference TRBV7-3 and TRBJ1-1 gives the whole variable domain GAGVSQTPSNKVTEKGKYVELRCDPISGHTALYWYRQSLGQGPEFLIYFQGTGAADDSGLPNDRFFAVRPEGSVSTLKIQRTERGDSAVYLCASSPQTNTEAFFGQGTRLTVV.